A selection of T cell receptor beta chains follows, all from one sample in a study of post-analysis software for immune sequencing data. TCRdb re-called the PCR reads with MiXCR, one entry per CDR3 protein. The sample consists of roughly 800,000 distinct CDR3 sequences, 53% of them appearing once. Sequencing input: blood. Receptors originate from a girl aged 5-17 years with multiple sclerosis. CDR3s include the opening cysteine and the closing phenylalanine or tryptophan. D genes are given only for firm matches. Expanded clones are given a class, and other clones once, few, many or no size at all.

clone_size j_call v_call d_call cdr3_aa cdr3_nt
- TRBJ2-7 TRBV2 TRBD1 CASTWDSSSSYEQYF TGTGCCAGCACTTGGGACAGCTCAAGCTCCTACGAGCAGTACTTC
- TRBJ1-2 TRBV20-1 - CSAPEKVGYGYTF TGCAGTGCCCCCGAGAAGGTTGGCTATGGCTACACCTTC
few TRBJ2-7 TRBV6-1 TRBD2 CASSGIAGGFRYEQYF TGTGCCAGCAGTGGAATAGCGGGGGGCTTCCGCTACGAGCAGTACTTC
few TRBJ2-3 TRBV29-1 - CSVEFLQPGDTQYF TGCAGCGTTGAATTTCTTCAACCGGGAGATACGCAGTATTTT
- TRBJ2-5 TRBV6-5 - CASSVDTLQETQYF TGTGCCAGCAGCGTGGACACTCTACAAGAGACCCAGTACTTC
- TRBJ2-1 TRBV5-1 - CASSLDGAESDEQFF TGCGCCAGCAGCTTGGATGGGGCTGAAAGCGATGAGCAGTTCTTC
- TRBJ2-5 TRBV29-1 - CSVDRGERETQYF TGCAGCGTTGACAGGGGGGAACGAGAGACCCAGTACTTC
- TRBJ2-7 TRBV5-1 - CASSLSWTDNLSYEQYF TGCGCCAGCAGCCTTTCTTGGACAGACAACCTTTCCTACGAGCAGTACTTC
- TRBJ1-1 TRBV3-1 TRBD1 CASSQVTGDTEAFF TGTGCCAGCAGCCAAGTGACAGGGGACACTGAAGCTTTCTTT
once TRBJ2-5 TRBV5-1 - CASSLAPTRAQETQYF TGCGCCAGCAGCTTGGCCCCAACTAGGGCCCAAGAGACCCAGTACTTC
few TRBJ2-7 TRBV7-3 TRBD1 CASSKGTGGEQYF TGTGCCAGCAGCAAGGGGACAGGGGGCGAGCAGTACTTC
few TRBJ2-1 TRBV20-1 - CSARDPTHYNEQFF TGCAGTGCTAGAGACCCAACCCACTACAATGAGCAGTTCTTC
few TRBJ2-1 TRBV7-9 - CASTQDGNEQFF TGTGCCAGCACGCAAGATGGCAATGAGCAGTTCTTC
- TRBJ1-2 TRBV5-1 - CASSLTVSANYGYTF TGCGCCAGCAGTTTGACAGTATCCGCTAACTATGGCTACACCTTC
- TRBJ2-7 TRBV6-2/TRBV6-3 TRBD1 CASSYERTQGAAYEQYF TGTGCCAGCAGTTACGAAAGAACTCAGGGGGCCGCATACGAGCAGTACTTC
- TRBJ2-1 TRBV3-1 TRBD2 CASSQETASGSNEQFF TGTGCCAGCAGCCAAGAAACTGCTAGCGGGAGCAATGAGCAGTTCTTC
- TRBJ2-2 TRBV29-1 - CSVLITGELFF TGCAGCGTTTTAATCACCGGGGAGCTGTTTTTT